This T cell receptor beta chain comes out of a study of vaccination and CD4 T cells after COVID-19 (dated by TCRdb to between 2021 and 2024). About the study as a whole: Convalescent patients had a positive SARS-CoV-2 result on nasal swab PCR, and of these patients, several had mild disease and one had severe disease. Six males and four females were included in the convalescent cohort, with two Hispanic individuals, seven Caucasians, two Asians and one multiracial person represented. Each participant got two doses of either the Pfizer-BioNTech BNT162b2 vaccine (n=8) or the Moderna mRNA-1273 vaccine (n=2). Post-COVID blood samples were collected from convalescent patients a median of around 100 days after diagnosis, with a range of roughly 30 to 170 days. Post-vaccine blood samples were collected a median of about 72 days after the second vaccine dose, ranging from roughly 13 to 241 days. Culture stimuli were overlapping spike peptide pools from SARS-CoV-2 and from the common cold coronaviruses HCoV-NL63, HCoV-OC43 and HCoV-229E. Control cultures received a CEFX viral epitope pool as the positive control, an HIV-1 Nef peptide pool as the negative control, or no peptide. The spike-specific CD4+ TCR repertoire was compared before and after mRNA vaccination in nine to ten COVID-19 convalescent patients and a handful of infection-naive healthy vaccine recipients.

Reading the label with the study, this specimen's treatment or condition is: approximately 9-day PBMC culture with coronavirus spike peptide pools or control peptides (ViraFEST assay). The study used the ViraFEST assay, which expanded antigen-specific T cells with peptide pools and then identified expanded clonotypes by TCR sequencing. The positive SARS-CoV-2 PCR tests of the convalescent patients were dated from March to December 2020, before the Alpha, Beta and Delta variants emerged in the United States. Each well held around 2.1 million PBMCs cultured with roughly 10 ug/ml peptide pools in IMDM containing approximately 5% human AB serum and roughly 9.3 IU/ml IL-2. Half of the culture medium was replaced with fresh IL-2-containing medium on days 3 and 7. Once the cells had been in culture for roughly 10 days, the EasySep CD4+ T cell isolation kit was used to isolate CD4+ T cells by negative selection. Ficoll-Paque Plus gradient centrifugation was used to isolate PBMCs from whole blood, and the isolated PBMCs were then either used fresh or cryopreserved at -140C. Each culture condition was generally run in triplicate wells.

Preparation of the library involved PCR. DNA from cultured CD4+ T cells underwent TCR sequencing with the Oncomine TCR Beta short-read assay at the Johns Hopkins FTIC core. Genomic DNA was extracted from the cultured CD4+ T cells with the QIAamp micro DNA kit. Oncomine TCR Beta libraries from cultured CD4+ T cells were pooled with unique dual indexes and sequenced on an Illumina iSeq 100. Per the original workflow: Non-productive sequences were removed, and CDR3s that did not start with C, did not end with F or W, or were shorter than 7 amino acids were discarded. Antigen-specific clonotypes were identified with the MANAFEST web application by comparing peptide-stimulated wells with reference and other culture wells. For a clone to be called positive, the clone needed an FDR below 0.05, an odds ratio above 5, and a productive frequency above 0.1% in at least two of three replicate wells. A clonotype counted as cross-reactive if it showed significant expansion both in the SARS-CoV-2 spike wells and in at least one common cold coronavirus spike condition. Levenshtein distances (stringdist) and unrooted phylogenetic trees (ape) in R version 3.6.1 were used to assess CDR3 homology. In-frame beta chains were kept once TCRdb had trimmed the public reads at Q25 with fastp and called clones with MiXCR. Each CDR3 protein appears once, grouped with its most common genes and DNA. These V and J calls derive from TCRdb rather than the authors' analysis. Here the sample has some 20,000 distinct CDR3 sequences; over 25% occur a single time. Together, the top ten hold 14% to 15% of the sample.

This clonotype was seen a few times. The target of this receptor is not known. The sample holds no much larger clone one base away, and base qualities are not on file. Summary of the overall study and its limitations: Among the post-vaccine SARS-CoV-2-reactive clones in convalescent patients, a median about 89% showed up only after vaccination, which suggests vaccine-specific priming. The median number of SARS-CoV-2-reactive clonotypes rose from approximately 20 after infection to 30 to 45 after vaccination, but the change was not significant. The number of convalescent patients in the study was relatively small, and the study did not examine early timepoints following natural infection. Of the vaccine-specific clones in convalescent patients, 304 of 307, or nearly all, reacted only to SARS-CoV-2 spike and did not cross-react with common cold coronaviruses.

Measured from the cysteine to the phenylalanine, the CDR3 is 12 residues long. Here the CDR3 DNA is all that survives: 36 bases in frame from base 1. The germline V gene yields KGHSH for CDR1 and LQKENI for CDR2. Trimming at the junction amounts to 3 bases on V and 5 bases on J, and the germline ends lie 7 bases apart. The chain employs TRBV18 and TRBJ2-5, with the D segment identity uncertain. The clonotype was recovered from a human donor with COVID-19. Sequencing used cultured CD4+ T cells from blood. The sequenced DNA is TGTGCCAGCTCACCTACCGGGGAGACCCAGTACTTC. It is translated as CASSPTGETQYF.